A single T cell receptor beta chain is shown here with its context. This entry is derived from a study of T cell changes during pregnancy in multiple sclerosis. Libraries were prepared by immunoSEQ multiplex PCR; TCRdb keeps only in-frame clonotypes and omits some of them. This sample has approximately 39,000 clones; about 90% occur once, and the top ten carry more than 0.5%. Sample: CD4+ T cells from peripheral blood mononuclear cells, taken in the second trimester of pregnancy. The sequence was collected from a female donor with multiple sclerosis, enrolled in a pregnancy study.

The CDR3 region has the DNA TGCGCCAGCAGTGAGTCAACGACAGATACCCAAGAGACCCAGTACTTC. It encodes CASSESTTDTQETQYF. The chain employs TRBV10-1 and TRBJ2-5, with D tentatively TRBD1 (5 bases). V was cut by 0 bases and J by 1 base, with 12 bases left in between. The germline gives CDR1 WNHNN, CDR2 SYGVQD (reference sequence). CDR3 length equals 16 residues.